This T cell receptor (beta chain) was identified during a study of response to subunit inactivated influenza vaccine. As for this clonotype: Its target is not known.

This CDR3 is built from 15 residues. Per the germline V gene, CDR1 is KGHSH and CDR2 is LQKENI. Germline trimming cut 0 bases from V and 9 bases from J; bases unmatched to any gene: 8. Each CDR3 protein gets one entry after TCRdb re-called the RT-PCR reads with MiXCR. In the table there are about 520,000 distinct CDR3 sequences, under 8.5% of which are singletons. Findings and caveats of the study: Few additional T cells are recruited per seasonal influenza vaccination, authors suggested.

The clonotype was recovered from a man aged 45-69 years who received an inactivated influenza vaccine. Sequencing used PBMCs from blood, obtained less than 30 months after vaccination. V usage is TRBV18 and J usage is TRBJ2-1, with 7 bases identical to TRBD1. The CDR3 DNA reads TGTGCCAGCTCACCACCCCGGGACAGCGTGGGTGAGCAGTTCTTC. This translates into CASSPPRDSVGEQFF.